This TCR beta chain was sequenced in a study of T cells in Graves' hyperthyroidism and ophthalmopathy. Uncontrolled infection, other autoimmune disease, pregnancy or lactation led to exclusion. Used for diagnoses were clinical symptoms, serum thyroxine and TRAb, thyroid ultrasound and orbital computed tomography. The PBMCs were sourced from fresh peripheral blood (more than 9 ml). Study-wide results and limits: Among thyroid clonotypes expanded above 0.001, most also appeared in blood.

It was RNA transcripts that yielded the amplified TCR beta CDR3 regions. In the first-round RT-PCR of the TCR CDR3, the HTBI primer set was used. One entry per CDR3 protein results from TCRdb running MiXCR on the multiplex PCR reads. The table lists about 600,000 distinct CDR3 sequences, roughly 15% of them singletons, with around 3.5% in the top ten. On this clonotype: Its antigen remains unknown. The germline gene is not matched at one end of the junction; a read error may be the cause.

The CDR3 totals 16 residues. The germline CDR1 and CDR2 sequences are SGHRS and YFSETQ. The TCR was taken from a woman aged 35 to 49 with Graves' ophthalmopathy. The chain carries TRBV5-1 and TRBJ2-2; unclear D gene. The material sequenced was blood. The CDR3 DNA reads as TGTGCCAGCAGCTTGGCCCTATTCAGCCAGACCGGGGAGCTGTTTTTT. Its translation: CASSLALFSQTGELFF.